The rows below give T cell receptor beta chains drawn from one sample of a study of blood T cell repertoires in COVID-19. Assay used: immunoSEQ multiplex PCR; TCRdb lists only in-frame clones, some missing. The sample gives a few hundred thousand clones, more than 70% of which show up once; approximately 1.8% is in the top ten. The sequencing sample was made of peripheral blood. These receptors came from a woman between 25 and 40 years old with COVID-19, enrolled during active disease. CDR3s include the opening cysteine and the closing phenylalanine or tryptophan. Fields, in order: V gene, clone size, D gene, J gene, CDR3 protein, CDR3 DNA. D genes are given only for firm matches. Size tells how often a clone was seen (once, few, many) or the class of an expanded clone, and some rows leave it out.

V gene: TRBV4-1; clone size: NA; D gene: TRBD2; J gene: TRBJ2-1; CDR3 protein: CASSQDQRGGGEQFF; CDR3 DNA: TGCGCCAGCAGCCAAGACCAGCGGGGGGGAGGTGAGCAGTTCTTC
V gene: TRBV13; clone size: once; D gene: NA; J gene: TRBJ1-4; CDR3 protein: CASSLSAVIGTNEKLFF; CDR3 DNA: TGTGCCAGCAGCTTATCCGCCGTGATCGGTACTAATGAAAAACTGTTTTTT
V gene: TRBV9; clone size: once; D gene: NA; J gene: TRBJ1-6; CDR3 protein: CASSVATDSPLHF; CDR3 DNA: TGTGCCAGCAGCGTAGCTACTGATTCACCCCTCCACTTT
V gene: TRBV4-1; clone size: few; D gene: NA; J gene: TRBJ2-7; CDR3 protein: CASSQDSTLYEQYF; CDR3 DNA: TGCGCCAGCAGCCAAGACAGTACCCTCTACGAGCAGTACTTC
V gene: TRBV11-1; clone size: NA; D gene: TRBD1; J gene: TRBJ2-3; CDR3 protein: CASSSDRARTDTQYF; CDR3 DNA: TGTGCCAGCAGCTCAGACAGGGCCCGCACAGATACGCAGTATTTT
V gene: TRBV6-5; clone size: NA; D gene: NA; J gene: TRBJ2-4; CDR3 protein: CASRDGRGGGNIQYF; CDR3 DNA: TGTGCCAGCAGGGACGGCCGGGGTGGTGGAAACATTCAGTACTTC
V gene: TRBV7-9; clone size: NA; D gene: NA; J gene: TRBJ2-3; CDR3 protein: CASKGVGTDTQYF; CDR3 DNA: TGTGCCAGCAAGGGAGTAGGCACAGATACGCAGTATTTT
V gene: TRBV19; clone size: few; D gene: NA; J gene: TRBJ2-2; CDR3 protein: CASSIIFWQGPGKELFF; CDR3 DNA: TGTGCCAGTAGTATAATTTTTTGGCAGGGGCCAGGTAAAGAGCTGTTTTTT
V gene: TRBV2; clone size: NA; D gene: NA; J gene: TRBJ2-2; CDR3 protein: CASSGSGNTGELFF; CDR3 DNA: TGTGCCAGCTCTGGGTCGGGGAACACCGGGGAGCTGTTTTTT
V gene: TRBV4-1; clone size: many; D gene: TRBD1; J gene: TRBJ1-4; CDR3 protein: CASSQDRGANEKLFF; CDR3 DNA: TGCGCCAGCAGCCAAGACAGGGGGGCTAATGAAAAACTGTTTTTT
V gene: TRBV6-5; clone size: NA; D gene: TRBD1; J gene: TRBJ1-1; CDR3 protein: CATVTGDTEAFF; CDR3 DNA: TGTGCCACCGTTACAGGGGACACTGAAGCTTTCTTT
V gene: TRBV4-1; clone size: NA; D gene: NA; J gene: TRBJ1-3; CDR3 protein: CASSQFPLQGSGNTIYF; CDR3 DNA: TGCGCCAGCAGCCAGTTTCCGCTCCAGGGCTCTGGAAACACCATATATTTT
V gene: TRBV7-8; clone size: NA; D gene: NA; J gene: TRBJ1-1; CDR3 protein: CASSPPRERMNTEAFF; CDR3 DNA: TGTGCCAGCAGCCCCCCCCGAGAGAGGATGAACACTGAAGCTTTCTTT
V gene: TRBV11-3; clone size: NA; D gene: NA; J gene: TRBJ2-7; CDR3 protein: CASSLTGGTYEQYF; CDR3 DNA: TGTGCCAGCAGCTTGACCGGGGGAACCTACGAGCAGTACTTC
V gene: TRBV5-1; clone size: NA; D gene: TRBD1; J gene: TRBJ1-4; CDR3 protein: CASSWGQGATNEKLFF; CDR3 DNA: TGCGCCAGCAGCTGGGGACAGGGCGCAACTAATGAAAAACTGTTTTTT
V gene: TRBV12-3/TRBV12-4; clone size: NA; D gene: NA; J gene: TRBJ2-1; CDR3 protein: CASSRGNEQFF; CDR3 DNA: TGTGCCAGCAGTAGGGGTAATGAGCAGTTCTTC
V gene: TRBV6-5; clone size: NA; D gene: NA; J gene: TRBJ1-2; CDR3 protein: CASSYSRGGGYTF; CDR3 DNA: TGTGCCAGCAGTTACTCGAGGGGAGGGGGCTACACCTTC
V gene: TRBV27; clone size: NA; D gene: NA; J gene: TRBJ2-3; CDR3 protein: CASSFFAGYTDTQYF; CDR3 DNA: TGTGCCAGCAGTTTTTTTGCGGGGTACACAGATACGCAGTATTTT
V gene: TRBV7-8; clone size: NA; D gene: NA; J gene: TRBJ1-5; CDR3 protein: CASSPGQYSNQPQHF; CDR3 DNA: TGTGCCAGCAGCCCAGGACAGTATAGCAATCAGCCCCAGCATTTT
V gene: TRBV7-9; clone size: NA; D gene: TRBD1; J gene: TRBJ1-6; CDR3 protein: CASRQGAQNSPLHF; CDR3 DNA: TGTGCCAGCAGACAGGGGGCGCAAAATTCACCCCTCCACTTT
V gene: TRBV3-1/TRBV3-2; clone size: NA; D gene: NA; J gene: TRBJ2-5; CDR3 protein: CASSQVNEETQYF; CDR3 DNA: TGTGCCAGCAGCCAAGTTAATGAGGAGACCCAGTACTTC
V gene: TRBV2; clone size: once; D gene: NA; J gene: TRBJ1-4; CDR3 protein: CASRWTATNEKLFF; CDR3 DNA: TGTGCCAGCAGGTGGACAGCAACTAATGAAAAACTGTTTTTT
V gene: TRBV18; clone size: NA; D gene: TRBD1; J gene: TRBJ1-2; CDR3 protein: CASSPDRETMGYTF; CDR3 DNA: TGTGCCAGCTCACCTGACAGGGAGACTATGGGCTACACCTTC
V gene: TRBV7-9; clone size: NA; D gene: TRBD1; J gene: TRBJ2-1; CDR3 protein: CASSLGTGVYNEQFF; CDR3 DNA: TGTGCCAGCAGCTTAGGAACAGGGGTTTACAATGAGCAGTTCTTC
V gene: TRBV19; clone size: NA; D gene: NA; J gene: TRBJ1-5; CDR3 protein: CASSILPGNQPQHF; CDR3 DNA: TGTGCCAGTAGTATTCTGCCGGGAAATCAGCCCCAGCATTTT
V gene: TRBV4-1; clone size: NA; D gene: TRBD1; J gene: TRBJ1-2; CDR3 protein: CASRQGGYGYTF; CDR3 DNA: TGCGCCAGTCGACAGGGAGGCTATGGCTACACCTTC
V gene: TRBV4-1; clone size: NA; D gene: TRBD2; J gene: TRBJ2-1; CDR3 protein: CASSQEVAGGLVKQFF; CDR3 DNA: TGCGCCAGCAGCCAAGAAGTAGCGGGGGGCCTTGTGAAGCAGTTCTTC
V gene: TRBV7-2; clone size: few; D gene: TRBD1; J gene: TRBJ2-3; CDR3 protein: CASSPRDSRADTQYF; CDR3 DNA: TGTGCCAGCAGCCCCCGGGACAGCCGCGCAGATACGCAGTATTTT
V gene: TRBV2; clone size: NA; D gene: NA; J gene: TRBJ1-5; CDR3 protein: CASSEEAGLSNQPQHF; CDR3 DNA: TGTGCCAGCAGTGAAGAGGCAGGGCTTAGCAATCAGCCCCAGCATTTT
V gene: TRBV2; clone size: NA; D gene: NA; J gene: TRBJ2-5; CDR3 protein: CASRYTGIQETQYF; CDR3 DNA: TGTGCCAGCAGATACACAGGAATACAAGAGACCCAGTACTTC
V gene: TRBV19; clone size: NA; D gene: NA; J gene: TRBJ1-2; CDR3 protein: CASSIEPGTGGYTF; CDR3 DNA: TGTGCCAGTAGTATAGAGCCGGGGACTGGTGGCTACACCTTC
V gene: TRBV13; clone size: NA; D gene: NA; J gene: TRBJ1-4; CDR3 protein: CASSKGGTTNEKLFF; CDR3 DNA: TGTGCCAGCAGCAAGGGAGGTACAACTAATGAAAAACTGTTTTTT
V gene: TRBV19; clone size: once; D gene: NA; J gene: TRBJ2-2; CDR3 protein: CASSGSGVTGELFF; CDR3 DNA: TGTGCCAGTAGTGGGTCGGGGGTTACCGGGGAGCTGTTTTTT
V gene: TRBV11-2; clone size: NA; D gene: TRBD1; J gene: TRBJ1-1; CDR3 protein: CASSLGQLLNTEAFF; CDR3 DNA: TGTGCCAGCAGCTTGGGACAGCTATTGAACACTGAAGCTTTCTTT
V gene: TRBV5-6; clone size: NA; D gene: NA; J gene: TRBJ1-2; CDR3 protein: CASSLYGPSHGYTF; CDR3 DNA: TGTGCCAGCAGCTTGTACGGGCCTAGCCATGGCTACACCTTC
V gene: TRBV9; clone size: NA; D gene: NA; J gene: TRBJ1-1; CDR3 protein: CASSVGGSTEAFF; CDR3 DNA: TGTGCCAGCAGCGTAGGGGGCAGCACTGAAGCTTTCTTT
V gene: TRBV18; clone size: NA; D gene: NA; J gene: TRBJ2-1; CDR3 protein: CASSPPRGDSSYNEQFF; CDR3 DNA: TGTGCCAGCTCACCACCCAGGGGAGATTCCTCCTACAATGAGCAGTTCTTC
V gene: TRBV5-5; clone size: NA; D gene: TRBD2; J gene: TRBJ2-7; CDR3 protein: CASSSSYSGGTSYEQYF; CDR3 DNA: TGTGCCAGCAGCTCCAGCTATAGCGGGGGGACATCCTACGAGCAGTACTTC
V gene: TRBV2; clone size: NA; D gene: NA; J gene: TRBJ2-1; CDR3 protein: CASSVSYGVPEQFF; CDR3 DNA: TGTGCCAGCAGTGTGTCTTACGGGGTCCCTGAGCAGTTCTTC
V gene: TRBV11-1; clone size: NA; D gene: TRBD1; J gene: TRBJ1-1; CDR3 protein: CASSLGQGNTEAFF; CDR3 DNA: TGTGCCAGCAGCCTGGGACAGGGGAACACTGAAGCTTTCTTT
V gene: TRBV6-4; clone size: few; D gene: NA; J gene: TRBJ2-2; CDR3 protein: CASRGNRVVAGELFF; CDR3 DNA: TGTGCCAGCAGGGGGAACAGGGTTGTCGCCGGGGAGCTGTTTTTT
V gene: TRBV5-6; clone size: NA; D gene: TRBD2; J gene: TRBJ2-3; CDR3 protein: CASSWGLAGDTQYF; CDR3 DNA: TGTGCCAGCAGCTGGGGACTAGCGGGCGATACGCAGTATTTT
V gene: TRBV30; clone size: NA; D gene: NA; J gene: TRBJ1-6; CDR3 protein: CAWSVRAATSSYNSPLHF; CDR3 DNA: TGTGCCTGGAGTGTACGAGCGGCCACCAGCTCCTATAATTCACCCCTCCACTTT
V gene: TRBV29-1; clone size: NA; D gene: TRBD1; J gene: TRBJ1-2; CDR3 protein: CSASGGANYGYTF; CDR3 DNA: TGCAGCGCCTCAGGGGGAGCTAACTATGGCTACACCTTC
V gene: TRBV28; clone size: NA; D gene: NA; J gene: TRBJ1-4; CDR3 protein: CASKSGSNEKLFF; CDR3 DNA: TGTGCCAGCAAGTCCGGGTCTAATGAAAAACTGTTTTTT
V gene: TRBV19; clone size: NA; D gene: NA; J gene: TRBJ2-7; CDR3 protein: CASSIGGTGGLYEQYF; CDR3 DNA: TGTGCCAGTAGTATAGGGGGAACGGGGGGCCTCTACGAGCAGTACTTC
V gene: TRBV15; clone size: NA; D gene: NA; J gene: TRBJ1-1; CDR3 protein: CATSRGANTEAFF; CDR3 DNA: TGTGCCACCAGCAGGGGGGCGAACACTGAAGCTTTCTTT
V gene: TRBV5-5; clone size: NA; D gene: NA; J gene: TRBJ1-5; CDR3 protein: CASSLRRGPEHF; CDR3 DNA: TGTGCCAGCAGCTTGCGGCGGGGGCCAGAGCATTTT
V gene: TRBV9; clone size: NA; D gene: NA; J gene: TRBJ1-3; CDR3 protein: CASSDPREGSNTIYF; CDR3 DNA: TGTGCCAGCAGCGACCCCCGTGAGGGATCGAACACCATATATTTT
V gene: TRBV5-6; clone size: NA; D gene: NA; J gene: TRBJ1-6; CDR3 protein: CASSLATVGSSPLHF; CDR3 DNA: TGTGCCAGCAGCTTGGCGACAGTCGGTTCATCACCCCTCCACTTT
V gene: TRBV6-1; clone size: NA; D gene: NA; J gene: TRBJ1-3; CDR3 protein: CASSEQGTSGNTIYF; CDR3 DNA: TGTGCCAGCAGTGAACAGGGGACCTCTGGAAACACCATATATTTT
V gene: TRBV4-2; clone size: NA; D gene: NA; J gene: TRBJ2-7; CDR3 protein: CASSHNGGRGSYEQYF; CDR3 DNA: TGTGCCAGCAGCCACAACGGCGGGCGGGGCTCCTACGAGCAGTACTTC
V gene: TRBV12-3/TRBV12-4; clone size: NA; D gene: TRBD1; J gene: TRBJ1-2; CDR3 protein: CASSYDRGYGYTF; CDR3 DNA: TGTGCCAGCAGCTACGACAGGGGCTATGGCTACACCTTC
V gene: TRBV29-1; clone size: NA; D gene: TRBD1; J gene: TRBJ1-2; CDR3 protein: CSVGDRTGSGYTF; CDR3 DNA: TGCAGCGTGGGGGATCGGACAGGCAGTGGCTACACCTTC
V gene: TRBV14; clone size: once; D gene: TRBD2; J gene: TRBJ2-1; CDR3 protein: CASSRFWAGGSNEQFF; CDR3 DNA: TGTGCCAGCAGCCGTTTCTGGGCGGGGGGGTCAAATGAGCAGTTCTTC
V gene: TRBV29-1; clone size: NA; D gene: TRBD1; J gene: TRBJ1-2; CDR3 protein: CSVGGRQGDYGYTF; CDR3 DNA: TGCAGCGTTGGAGGTCGGCAGGGGGACTATGGCTACACCTTC